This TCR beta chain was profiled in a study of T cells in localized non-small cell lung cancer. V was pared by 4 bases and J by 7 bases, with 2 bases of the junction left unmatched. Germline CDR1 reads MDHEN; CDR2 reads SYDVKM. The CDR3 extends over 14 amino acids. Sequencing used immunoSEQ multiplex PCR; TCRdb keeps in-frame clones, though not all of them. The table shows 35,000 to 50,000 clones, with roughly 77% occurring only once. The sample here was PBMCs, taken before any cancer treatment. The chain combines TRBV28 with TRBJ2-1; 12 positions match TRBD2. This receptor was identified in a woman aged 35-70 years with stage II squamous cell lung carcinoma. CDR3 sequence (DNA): TGTGCCAGCAGTTCCGGGACTAGCGGGAATGAGCAGTTCTTC. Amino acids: CASSSGTSGNEQFF.